This is a list of T cell receptor beta chains from one sample in a study of blood T cells in healthy people across ages. MiXCR, run by TCRdb on the 5' RACE reads, gives a single entry per CDR3 protein. The table includes around 990,000 distinct CDR3 sequences, 20% to 25% detected once. A further study also used this sample, focusing on T cells of mothers and their children.

What was sequenced was blood. These receptors came from a girl aged 2 to 9 in good health. The CDR3 runs from the conserved cysteine through the conserved F or W. A D gene is named only where the DNA matches it firmly. Clone size is stated in some rows and not others, as once, few, many or a class when expanded.

d_call	clone_size	v_call	j_call	cdr3_aa	cdr3_nt
-	-	TRBV28	TRBJ1-4	CASSLYQTNEKLFF	TGTGCCAGCAGTTTATACCAAACTAATGAAAAACTGTTTTTT
-	-	TRBV6-2/TRBV6-3	TRBJ2-7	CASTLNLSFGGPTYEQYF	TGTGCCAGCACTCTAAACCTTTCCTTCGGGGGGCCGACCTACGAGCAGTACTTC
-	many	TRBV12-3/TRBV12-4	TRBJ1-2	CASSLSSGDYGYTF	TGTGCCAGCAGTTTGTCGAGTGGAGACTATGGCTACACCTTC
-	-	TRBV13	TRBJ2-1	CASSPRVNSYNEQFF	TGTGCCAGCAGCCCGCGGGTTAACTCCTACAATGAGCAGTTCTTC
-	many	TRBV3-1	TRBJ2-3	CASSQDLAIASGDTQYF	TGTGCCAGCAGCCAAGATCTTGCGATTGCCAGTGGAGATACGCAGTATTTT
TRBD2	few	TRBV11-2	TRBJ2-1	CASSFRAGGPNEQFF	TGTGCCAGCAGCTTTCGGGCGGGAGGGCCCAATGAGCAGTTCTTC
TRBD1	-	TRBV29-1	TRBJ2-7	CSVEVGTGYQTYEQYF	TGCAGCGTTGAAGTCGGGACAGGATATCAAACCTACGAGCAGTACTTC
-	few	TRBV6-1	TRBJ2-1	CATRPFNEQFF	TGTGCCACCAGACCGTTCAATGAGCAGTTCTTC
TRBD1	-	TRBV4-3	TRBJ2-7	CASSQEGRGTDEQYF	TGCGCCAGCAGCCAAGAAGGCAGGGGGACGGACGAGCAGTACTTC
-	many	TRBV28	TRBJ2-5	CASSFFGPQETQYF	TGTGCCAGCAGTTTTTTTGGACCCCAAGAGACCCAGTACTTC
-	-	TRBV2	TRBJ1-4	CASSGSFATNEKLFF	TGTGCCAGCAGTGGATCCTTTGCAACTAATGAAAAACTGTTTTTT
TRBD2	few	TRBV7-9	TRBJ2-1	CASSSPGGSGNEQFF	TGTGCCAGCAGCTCGCCGGGGGGGTCGGGCAATGAGCAGTTCTTC
-	few	TRBV10-2	TRBJ2-3	CASSESTTGSPDTQYF	TGCGCCAGCAGTGAGTCGACAACAGGGAGCCCAGATACGCAGTATTTT
-	-	TRBV20-1	TRBJ2-1	CSDIRNEQFF	TGCAGCGATATACGAAATGAGCAGTTCTTC
-	-	TRBV20-1	TRBJ2-3	CSAALTDTQYF	TGCAGTGCCGCACTGACAGATACGCAGTATTTT
-	-	TRBV20-1	TRBJ2-5	CSAPPLEGGQETQYF	TGCAGTGCTCCGCCCCTTGAGGGGGGCCAAGAGACCCAGTACTTC
-	few	TRBV27	TRBJ2-5	CASSLSPGRGTQYF	TGTGCCAGCAGTTTGTCCCCGGGCAGGGGGACCCAGTACTTC
-	-	TRBV20-1	TRBJ2-7	CSARDLGPAASYEQYF	TGCAGTGCTAGAGATCTCGGCCCGGCAGCTTCCTACGAGCAGTACTTC
-	few	TRBV7-2	TRBJ1-2	CASSLESTLDRGGGYTF	TGTGCCAGCAGCTTAGAGAGTACCTTAGACCGCGGGGGGGGCTACACCTTC
TRBD2	few	TRBV28	TRBJ2-7	CASSLGYGGRSYEQYF	TGTGCCAGCAGTTTAGGTTATGGCGGGAGATCTTACGAGCAGTACTTC
-	-	TRBV5-1	TRBJ2-6	CASSLGLRVAGANVLTF	TGCGCCAGCAGCTTGGGACTTCGGGTAGCTGGGGCCAACGTCCTGACTTTC
TRBD1	few	TRBV12-3/TRBV12-4	TRBJ1-3	CASSLAGGPGSSGNTIYF	TGTGCCAGCAGTTTGGCAGGGGGCCCGGGAAGCTCTGGAAACACCATATATTTT
TRBD1	-	TRBV12-3/TRBV12-4	TRBJ1-1	CASSLGQIITEAFF	TGTGCCAGCAGTTTGGGACAGATTATCACTGAAGCTTTCTTT
-	-	TRBV29-1	TRBJ1-2	CSVEDLGINYGYTF	TGCAGCGTTGAAGATCTGGGCATAAACTATGGCTACACCTTC
-	-	TRBV14	TRBJ2-1	CASSYTNYNEQFF	TGTGCCAGCAGCTATACTAATTACAATGAGCAGTTCTTC
TRBD2	-	TRBV5-5	TRBJ2-1	CASKGAGNVWNEQFF	TGTGCCAGCAAAGGAGCGGGGAACGTCTGGAATGAGCAGTTCTTC
-	few	TRBV12-5	TRBJ2-7	CASGLAIGEQYF	TGTGCTAGTGGTTTGGCCATCGGCGAGCAGTACTTC
TRBD1	few	TRBV7-8	TRBJ2-3	CASRTNTRTGRFTDTQYF	TGTGCCAGCAGAACAAACACTCGGACAGGGCGTTTCACAGATACGCAGTATTTT
-	-	TRBV6-2/TRBV6-3	TRBJ2-2	CASTITRRTGELFF	TGTGCCAGCACCATTACCAGGAGAACCGGGGAGCTGTTTTTT
-	once	TRBV7-6	TRBJ2-3	CASSLLTGTSQYF	TGTGCCAGCAGCTTATTGACCGGGACTTCGCAGTATTTT
-	few	TRBV29-1	TRBJ2-5	CSVDWVEETQYF	TGCAGCGTTGATTGGGTTGAAGAGACCCAGTACTTC
-	-	TRBV27	TRBJ1-1	CASTDPNRGNTEAFF	TGTGCCAGCACTGATCCAAATCGGGGGAACACTGAAGCTTTCTTT
-	-	TRBV9	TRBJ2-5	CASRRDLGQETQYF	TGTGCCAGCAGACGGGACTTGGGGCAAGAGACCCAGTACTTC
-	-	TRBV13	TRBJ1-2	CASSRTQSEGWSNYGYTF	TGTGCCAGCAGCCGGACACAGAGCGAGGGGTGGTCTAACTATGGCTACACCTTC
TRBD2	few	TRBV11-2	TRBJ2-5	CASSPGRLAGSPMETQYF	TGTGCCAGCAGCCCGGGGCGCCTAGCGGGAAGTCCTATGGAGACCCAGTACTTC
-	-	TRBV20-1	TRBJ2-2	CSARDLDFTGELFF	TGCAGTGCTAGAGATCTGGACTTTACCGGGGAGCTGTTTTTT
TRBD2	-	TRBV11-1	TRBJ2-1	CASSLWAGASYNEQFF	TGTGCCAGCAGCTTGTGGGCGGGAGCCTCCTACAATGAGCAGTTCTTC
TRBD2	-	TRBV20-1	TRBJ2-1	CSAKTSGLQFF	TGCAGTGCTAAAACTAGCGGGCTTCAGTTCTTC
-	few	TRBV5-5	TRBJ2-5	CASSLAVIETQYF	TGTGCCAGCAGCTTGGCCGTGATAGAGACCCAGTACTTC
-	few	TRBV27	TRBJ1-2	CASSLSGETSYTF	TGTGCCAGCAGCCTAAGCGGGGAAACGAGCTACACCTTC
TRBD1	few	TRBV7-9	TRBJ2-5	CASSQRDRGSQETQYF	TGTGCCAGCAGCCAACGGGACAGGGGATCCCAAGAGACCCAGTACTTC
-	few	TRBV7-3	TRBJ2-7	CASTWKGSGVYEQYF	TGTGCCAGCACATGGAAGGGGAGTGGTGTTTACGAGCAGTACTTC
TRBD2	-	TRBV27	TRBJ2-5	CASSFLAGVQETQYF	TGTGCCAGCAGTTTTCTAGCGGGTGTCCAAGAGACCCAGTACTTC
-	few	TRBV9	TRBJ2-7	CASSEDLGEQYF	TGTGCCAGCAGTGAGGACCTAGGTGAGCAGTACTTC
-	few	TRBV6-1	TRBJ2-4	CASTPSTWDIQYF	TGTGCCAGCACCCCCTCAACGTGGGACATTCAGTACTTC
TRBD2	-	TRBV5-1	TRBJ2-3	CASSFRLAGGTDTQYF	TGCGCCAGCAGCTTTCGACTAGCGGGGGGAACAGATACGCAGTATTTT
-	-	TRBV11-2	TRBJ2-1	CASSFESREQFF	TGTGCCAGCAGCTTTGAATCACGCGAGCAGTTCTTC
-	-	TRBV7-2	TRBJ2-2	CASSFGPPAGELFF	TGTGCCAGCAGCTTCGGCCCCCCCGCCGGGGAGCTGTTTTTT
TRBD1	few	TRBV29-1	TRBJ2-7	CSAAGQGAYEQYF	TGCAGCGCTGCGGGACAGGGGGCCTACGAGCAGTACTTC
TRBD1	-	TRBV7-9	TRBJ1-5	CASSEDRVRNQPQHF	TGTGCCAGCAGCGAAGACAGGGTCCGAAATCAGCCCCAGCATTTT
-	few	TRBV27	TRBJ2-7	CASSLTGYIVYEQYF	TGTGCCAGCAGTTTGACAGGCTATATAGTCTACGAGCAGTACTTC
-	-	TRBV9	TRBJ2-7	CASSFSGAPYEQYF	TGTGCCAGCAGCTTCAGCGGAGCCCCCTACGAGCAGTACTTC
-	-	TRBV14	TRBJ2-1	CASSQGGSNEQFF	TGTGCCAGCAGCCAAGGAGGGAGCAATGAGCAGTTCTTC
-	-	TRBV28	TRBJ2-2	CASIRTRSTGELFF	TGTGCCAGCATTCGTACCCGGAGTACCGGGGAGCTGTTTTTT
TRBD2	-	TRBV20-1	TRBJ2-7	CSARPASGNTYEQYF	TGCAGTGCTCGCCCAGCTAGCGGGAATACCTACGAGCAGTACTTC
-	-	TRBV29-1	TRBJ2-2	CSVEKQGVWDTGELFF	TGCAGCGTTGAAAAGCAGGGAGTTTGGGACACCGGGGAGCTGTTTTTT